Listed below are T cell receptor beta chains from one sample, sequenced in a study of cytomegalovirus exposure and HLA in healthy donors. TCRdb's copy holds only in-frame clones and misses some; the assay was immunoSEQ multiplex PCR. The repertoire holds about 310,000 clones, approximately 86% seen once, with roughly 0.96% in the top ten. Sequencing used PBMCs. Receptors originate from a man aged 25-45 years in good health and CMV-seronegative. The CDR3 runs from the conserved cysteine through the conserved F or W. A D gene is named only where the DNA matches it firmly. A clone size is listed for some rows: how often the clone was seen (once, few, many), or a class if it is expanded.

V gene	D gene	J gene	clone size	CDR3 protein	CDR3 DNA
TRBV23-1	.	TRBJ1-1	.	CASSQSRTANTEAFF	TGCGCCAGCAGTCAATCCAGGACAGCGAACACTGAAGCTTTCTTT
TRBV18	.	TRBJ2-7	.	CASSPGRERYEQYF	TGTGCCAGCTCACCAGGCAGGGAAAGGTACGAGCAGTACTTC
TRBV9	TRBD2	TRBJ2-3	.	CASSVSAGGNRRTDTQYF	TGTGCCAGCAGCGTCTCAGCGGGGGGGAATCGTCGCACAGATACGCAGTATTTT
TRBV9	.	TRBJ2-3	.	CASSSGLGTDTQYF	TGTGCCAGCAGCTCGGGTCTTGGTACAGATACGCAGTATTTT
TRBV30	.	TRBJ1-2	.	CAWSVGFWRTDGYTF	TGTGCCTGGAGTGTAGGGTTCTGGCGGACAGATGGCTACACCTTC
TRBV19	.	TRBJ2-7	.	CASSAGRSSYEQYF	TGTGCCAGTAGTGCGGGGAGAAGCTCCTACGAGCAGTACTTC
TRBV29-1	.	TRBJ1-4	.	CSFTETDLNEKLFF	TGCAGCTTTACAGAAACTGACCTCAATGAAAAACTGTTTTTT
TRBV6-8	TRBD1	TRBJ1-1	.	CASSPRDSFLDEAFF	TGTGCCAGCAGCCCAAGGGACAGCTTCCTAGATGAAGCTTTCTTT
TRBV6-1	TRBD1	TRBJ2-3	.	CASSDRRTGLSTDTQYF	TGTGCCAGCAGTGACCGCCGGACAGGGCTTAGCACAGATACGCAGTATTTT
TRBV9	.	TRBJ2-2	.	CASSAGGAGENTGELFF	TGTGCCAGCAGCGCAGGAGGGGCCGGAGAGAACACCGGGGAGCTGTTTTTT
TRBV9	TRBD1	TRBJ1-4	.	CASSASTGGFGEKLFF	TGTGCCAGCAGCGCGAGCACAGGGGGTTTCGGCGAAAAACTGTTTTTT
TRBV5-1	TRBD1	TRBJ2-7	.	CASTTGTGSIEQYF	TGCGCCAGCACCACCGGGACAGGGTCTATTGAGCAGTACTTC
TRBV13	TRBD2	TRBJ2-5	once	CASSLRLAGGTKETQYF	TGTGCCAGCAGCTTAAGACTAGCGGGGGGTACCAAGGAGACCCAGTACTTC
TRBV19	.	TRBJ1-2	.	CASSTIGTLYGYTF	TGTGCCAGTAGCACTATCGGGACACTCTATGGCTACACCTTC
TRBV19	.	TRBJ2-3	once	CASSIGVWTDTQYF	TGTGCCAGTAGTATCGGGGTATGGACAGATACGCAGTATTTT
TRBV16	.	TRBJ2-7	few	CASSPQGSDYEQYF	TGTGCCAGCAGCCCTCAGGGATCAGACTACGAGCAGTACTTC
TRBV5-4	.	TRBJ2-3	.	CASSLMVSGRTQYF	TGTGCCAGCAGCTTGATGGTCTCAGGAAGAACGCAGTATTTT
TRBV4-3	.	TRBJ2-7	once	CASSQGRLQTYEQYF	TGCGCCAGCAGCCAAGGGAGACTGCAAACCTACGAGCAGTACTTC
TRBV30	TRBD1	TRBJ1-5	.	CASGGGNQPQHF	TGTGCCTCAGGGGGTGGGAATCAGCCCCAGCATTTT
TRBV6-5	TRBD2	TRBJ2-1	.	CASSYSGSGGSWEQFF	TGTGCCAGCAGTTACTCGGGTAGCGGGGGATCGTGGGAGCAGTTCTTC
TRBV27	.	TRBJ2-7	once	CASSLAGISYEQYF	TGTGCCAGCAGTCTCGCCGGGATCTCCTACGAGCAGTACTTC
TRBV7-6	TRBD1	TRBJ1-1	.	CASSRDRGTEAFF	TGTGCCAGCAGCCGGGACAGGGGCACTGAAGCTTTCTTT
TRBV6-5	TRBD1	TRBJ1-2	.	CASSRRDSYYGYTF	TGTGCCAGCAGTCGGCGGGACAGCTACTATGGCTACACCTTC
TRBV15	TRBD2	TRBJ2-5	.	CATSRDQEAGNQETQYF	TGTGCCACCAGCAGAGATCAGGAAGCGGGGAATCAAGAGACCCAGTACTTC
TRBV7-8	.	TRBJ1-5	once	CASSLAGGSNQPQHF	TGTGCCAGCAGCTTAGCAGGGGGATCGAATCAGCCCCAGCATTTT
TRBV5-1	TRBD2	TRBJ2-7	.	CASSSASSGGSYEQYF	TGCGCCAGCAGCTCGGCTTCTAGCGGGGGTTCCTACGAGCAGTACTTC
TRBV9	.	TRBJ2-7	.	CASSVEAITYEQYF	TGTGCCAGCAGCGTAGAAGCTATAACCTACGAGCAGTACTTC
TRBV27	.	TRBJ1-5	.	CASSLLGGARGVFQPQHF	TGTGCCAGCAGTTTATTAGGGGGGGCGAGGGGTGTATTTCAGCCCCAGCATTTT
TRBV7-6	.	TRBJ2-7	.	CASSPPAEPDYEQYF	TGTGCCAGCAGCCCACCGGCGGAGCCGGACTACGAGCAGTACTTC
TRBV18	TRBD1	TRBJ2-2	.	CASSPMTGPSNTGELFF	TGTGCCAGCTCCCCAATGACAGGGCCTTCGAACACCGGGGAGCTGTTTTTT
TRBV28	.	TRBJ2-1	.	CASSVPRGYNEQFF	TGTGCCAGCAGTGTCCCCCGGGGGTACAATGAGCAGTTCTTC
TRBV4-1	.	TRBJ1-6	.	CASSQDLQGFNSPLHF	TGCGCCAGCAGCCAAGATTTACAGGGATTCAATTCACCCCTCCACTTT
TRBV7-9	TRBD2	TRBJ2-3	.	CASSDPSGEYTDTQYF	TGTGCCAGCAGCGACCCTAGCGGGGAGTACACAGATACGCAGTATTTT
TRBV5-6	.	TRBJ1-2	.	CASSLAEQGPHPYGYTF	TGTGCCAGCAGCTTGGCCGAGCAGGGCCCTCATCCCTATGGCTACACCTTC
TRBV30	.	TRBJ1-1	once	CAWIPDTLNTEAFF	TGTGCCTGGATACCGGACACCTTAAACACTGAAGCTTTCTTT
TRBV13	TRBD2	TRBJ2-7	.	CASGNTTGTRFYEQYF	TGTGCCAGCGGGAACACTACCGGGACTAGGTTCTACGAGCAGTACTTC
TRBV6-5	TRBD1	TRBJ2-7	.	CASRPGGASNHEQYF	TGTGCCAGCAGACCAGGGGGCGCGAGTAACCACGAGCAGTACTTC
TRBV7-2	TRBD1	TRBJ1-5	.	CASSFTGQGEYQPQHF	TGTGCCAGCAGCTTCACCGGACAGGGGGAATATCAGCCCCAGCATTTT
TRBV6-6	.	TRBJ1-4	once	CASSFAGTYNEKLFF	TGTGCCAGCAGTTTCGCCGGGACATACAATGAAAAACTGTTTTTT
TRBV11-2	.	TRBJ1-5	.	CASSLRTGQPQHF	TGTGCCAGCAGCTTACGAACAGGACAGCCCCAGCATTTT
TRBV7-2	.	TRBJ1-5	.	CASSRPGVRNQPQHF	TGTGCCAGCAGCAGGCCCGGGGTACGGAATCAGCCCCAGCATTTT
TRBV27	.	TRBJ1-1	.	CASSLGGYVGRGNTEAFF	TGTGCCAGCAGTTTAGGGGGGTATGTGGGGCGCGGGAACACTGAAGCTTTCTTT
TRBV7-8	TRBD2	TRBJ2-3	.	CASSLAGSAGGRDTQYF	TGTGCCAGCAGCTTAGCTGGATCAGCGGGGGGGAGAGATACGCAGTATTTT
TRBV7-8	TRBD1	TRBJ1-1	.	CASSPTGVGEAFF	TGTGCCAGCAGCCCGACAGGGGTCGGCGAAGCTTTCTTT
TRBV7-9	.	TRBJ2-7	.	CASSSPGTHYEQYF	TGTGCCAGCAGCTCCCCCGGGACACACTACGAGCAGTACTTC
TRBV5-6	TRBD1	TRBJ2-7	.	CASRGTGATYEQYF	TGTGCCAGCAGGGGGACAGGGGCGACCTACGAGCAGTACTTC
TRBV7-2	.	TRBJ2-1	once	CASSRTGLGNEQFF	TGTGCCAGCAGCAGAACGGGACTCGGCAATGAGCAGTTCTTC
TRBV6-5	.	TRBJ1-5	.	CASSPRDINNQPQHF	TGTGCCAGCAGTCCGAGGGACATAAACAATCAGCCCCAGCATTTT
TRBV11-2	TRBD1	TRBJ2-5	.	CASSYRQGQYF	TGTGCCAGCAGCTACCGACAGGGTCAGTACTTC
TRBV5-1	.	TRBJ1-2	.	CASGQYGYTF	TGCGCCAGCGGTCAGTATGGCTACACCTTC
TRBV6-1	.	TRBJ1-3	.	CASSTTVTSGNTIYF	TGTGCCAGCAGTACGACAGTAACCTCTGGAAACACCATATATTTT
TRBV11-1	TRBD1	TRBJ2-7	.	CASSRDRAREQYF	TGTGCCAGCAGCAGGGACAGGGCGCGAGAGCAGTACTTC
TRBV10-1	TRBD2	TRBJ2-3	.	CASSAGGAQDTQYF	TGCGCCAGCAGTGCGGGGGGGGCCCAAGATACGCAGTATTTT
TRBV25-1	.	TRBJ1-4	.	CASSEPRVNEKLFF	TGTGCCAGCAGTGAACCCAGGGTTAATGAAAAACTGTTTTTT